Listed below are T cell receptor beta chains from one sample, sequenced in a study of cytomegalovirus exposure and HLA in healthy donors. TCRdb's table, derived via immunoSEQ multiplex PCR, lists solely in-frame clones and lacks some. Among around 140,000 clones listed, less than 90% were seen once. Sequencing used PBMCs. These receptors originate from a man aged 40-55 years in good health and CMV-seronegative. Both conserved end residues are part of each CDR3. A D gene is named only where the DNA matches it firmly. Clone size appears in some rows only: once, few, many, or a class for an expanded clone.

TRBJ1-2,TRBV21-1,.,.,CASSKVYDRGTYGYTF,TGTGCCAGCAGCAAAGTTTACGACAGGGGTACCTATGGCTACACCTTC
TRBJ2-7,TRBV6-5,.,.,CASSLSVESSYEQYF,TGTGCCAGCAGCCTTAGCGTCGAAAGCTCCTACGAGCAGTACTTC
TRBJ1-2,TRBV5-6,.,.,CASSLSSLGGYTF,TGTGCCAGCAGCTTAAGCAGCCTCGGGGGCTACACCTTC
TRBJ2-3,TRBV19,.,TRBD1,CASSIGTGAQYTQYF,TGTGCCAGTAGTATCGGGACAGGGGCTCAATATACGCAGTATTTT
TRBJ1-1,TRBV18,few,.,CASSPTAGKNTEAFF,TGTGCCAGCTCACCCACTGCGGGCAAGAACACTGAAGCTTTCTTT
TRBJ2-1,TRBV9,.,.,CASSGAGGGAGDEQFF,TGTGCCAGCAGCGGAGCTGGTGGCGGGGCGGGTGATGAGCAGTTCTTC
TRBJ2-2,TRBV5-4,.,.,CASSLMGEGVKTGELFF,TGTGCCAGCAGCTTGATGGGGGAGGGGGTTAAGACCGGGGAGCTGTTTTTT
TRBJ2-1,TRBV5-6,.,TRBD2,CASSLPGLAAYNEQFF,TGTGCCAGCAGCTTACCGGGACTAGCGGCCTACAATGAGCAGTTCTTC
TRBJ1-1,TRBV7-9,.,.,CASSLGALGGTEAFF,TGTGCCAGCAGCTTAGGGGCCCTAGGGGGCACTGAAGCTTTCTTT
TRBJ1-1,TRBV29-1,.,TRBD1,CSVSTGGTTEAFF,TGCAGCGTTTCGACAGGGGGGACCACTGAAGCTTTCTTT
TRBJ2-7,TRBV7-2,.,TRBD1,CASSLGGQGYEQYF,TGTGCCAGCAGCTTGGGGGGACAGGGTTACGAGCAGTACTTC
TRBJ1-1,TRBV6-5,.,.,CASSWSGSPPNTEAFF,TGTGCCAGCAGTTGGTCGGGGTCGCCACCGAACACTGAAGCTTTCTTT
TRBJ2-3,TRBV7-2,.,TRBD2,CASSVPRETQVGSDTQYF,TGTGCCAGCAGCGTACCGCGGGAGACTCAAGTGGGATCAGATACGCAGTATTTT
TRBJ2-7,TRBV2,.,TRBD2,CASTPSGTSGYEQYF,TGTGCCAGCACCCCCTCCGGGACTAGCGGCTACGAGCAGTACTTC
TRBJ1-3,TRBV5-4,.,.,CASSLAGRGNTIYF,TGTGCCAGCAGCTTGGCCGGGAGGGGAAACACCATATATTTT
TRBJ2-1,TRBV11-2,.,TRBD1,CASSSRQGRYNEQFF,TGTGCCAGCAGCTCCCGACAGGGGCGGTACAATGAGCAGTTCTTC
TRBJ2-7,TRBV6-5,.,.,CASSYSSYEQYF,TGTGCCAGCAGTTACAGCTCCTACGAGCAGTACTTC
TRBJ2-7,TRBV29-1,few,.,CSVELFGGDTYEQYF,TGCAGCGTTGAATTGTTTGGAGGGGATACCTACGAGCAGTACTTC
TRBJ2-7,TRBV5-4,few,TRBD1,CASSRPHRGTGTYSYEQYF,TGTGCCAGCAGCCGACCCCACCGGGGGACAGGGACTTACTCCTACGAGCAGTACTTC
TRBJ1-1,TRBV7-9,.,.,CASRTGNTEAFF,TGTGCCAGCAGAACCGGGAACACTGAAGCTTTCTTT
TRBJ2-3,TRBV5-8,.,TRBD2,CASSSGTIFGDTQYF,TGTGCCAGCAGTTCCGGGACTATCTTTGGAGATACGCAGTATTTT
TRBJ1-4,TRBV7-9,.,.,CASTPGWTENEKLFF,TGTGCCAGCACCCCCGGGTGGACTGAAAATGAAAAACTGTTTTTT
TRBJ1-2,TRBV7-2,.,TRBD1,CASSLVGQGAGGYTF,TGTGCCAGCAGCTTAGTTGGACAGGGGGCCGGTGGCTACACCTTC
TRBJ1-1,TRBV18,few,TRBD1,CASSPFPLGQGTEAFF,TGTGCCAGCTCACCGTTTCCTCTGGGACAGGGCACTGAAGCTTTCTTT
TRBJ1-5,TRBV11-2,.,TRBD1,CASSSRDSLQPQHF,TGTGCCAGCAGCTCCCGGGACAGCCTCCAGCCCCAGCATTTT
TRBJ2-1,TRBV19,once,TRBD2,CASSICLTSGRMCPSVF,TGTGCCAGTAGTATTTGTTTGACTAGCGGGAGAATGTGTCCCTCTGTCTTC
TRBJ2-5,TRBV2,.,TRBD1,CASMPGQTVGETQYF,TGTGCCAGCATGCCGGGACAGACTGTGGGAGAGACCCAGTACTTC
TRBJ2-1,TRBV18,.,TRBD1,CASSPSGGYYNEQFF,TGTGCCAGCTCACCTTCAGGGGGTTACTACAATGAGCAGTTCTTC
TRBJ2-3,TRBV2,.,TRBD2,CASSRLAGTDTQYF,TGTGCCAGCAGCCGACTAGCCGGCACAGATACGCAGTATTTT
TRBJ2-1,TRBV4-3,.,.,CASSLTNRAAGSDEQFF,TGCGCCAGCAGCCTAACAAACCGAGCGGCGGGATCGGATGAGCAGTTCTTC
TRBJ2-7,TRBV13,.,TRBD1,CASSRDRASEQYF,TGTGCCAGCTCCAGGGACAGGGCTAGCGAGCAGTACTTC
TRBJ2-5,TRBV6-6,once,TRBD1,CASSSGTAQETQYF,TGTGCCAGCAGTTCCGGGACAGCCCAAGAGACCCAGTACTTC
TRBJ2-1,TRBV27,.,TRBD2,CASSLGGSWYNEQFF,TGTGCCAGCAGTTTAGGCGGGAGTTGGTACAATGAGCAGTTCTTC
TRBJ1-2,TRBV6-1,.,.,CASTEGRGYTF,TGTGCCAGCACGGAGGGCCGTGGCTACACCTTC
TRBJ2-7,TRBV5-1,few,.,CASSALTASEQYF,TGCGCCAGCAGCGCCTTGACAGCCTCCGAGCAGTACTTC
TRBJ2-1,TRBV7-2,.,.,CASSVSQGSYNEQFF,TGTGCCAGCAGCGTATCACAGGGTTCCTACAATGAGCAGTTCTTC
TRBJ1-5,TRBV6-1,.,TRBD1,CASRGQGAHAPQHF,TGTGCCAGCAGGGGACAGGGGGCCCATGCGCCCCAGCATTTT
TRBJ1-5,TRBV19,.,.,CASSIGQGGISNQPQHF,TGTGCCAGTAGTATTGGGCAGGGAGGCATAAGCAATCAGCCCCAGCATTTT
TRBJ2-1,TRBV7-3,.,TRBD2,CASSSNIAGAQFF,TGTGCCAGCAGCTCGAATATAGCGGGAGCCCAGTTCTTC
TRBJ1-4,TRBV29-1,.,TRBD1,CSVELPGQGEKLFF,TGCAGCGTTGAACTCCCGGGACAGGGTGAAAAACTGTTTTTT
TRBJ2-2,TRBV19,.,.,CASSIDRRGNTGELFF,TGTGCCAGTAGTATAGATCGGAGAGGGAACACCGGGGAGCTGTTTTTT
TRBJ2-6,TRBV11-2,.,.,CASSLVAGGANVLTF,TGTGCCAGCAGCTTAGTGGCGGGTGGGGCCAACGTCCTGACTTTC
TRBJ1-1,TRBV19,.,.,CASSGASEAFF,TGTGCCAGTAGTGGGGCCTCTGAAGCTTTCTTT
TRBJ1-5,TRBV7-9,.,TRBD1,CASSLEGQGKDQPQHF,TGTGCCAGCAGCTTAGAAGGACAGGGCAAAGATCAGCCCCAGCATTTT
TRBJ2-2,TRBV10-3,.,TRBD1,CAISEVTGGSGELFF,TGTGCCATCAGTGAGGTGACAGGGGGCTCCGGGGAGCTGTTTTTT
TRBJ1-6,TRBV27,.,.,CASSLSAGDSYNSPLHF,TGTGCCAGCAGTTTATCCGCGGGAGATTCCTATAATTCACCCCTCCACTTT
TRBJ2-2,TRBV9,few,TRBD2,CASSVATLAGGPGELFF,TGTGCCAGCAGCGTAGCTACTCTAGCGGGAGGGCCCGGGGAGCTGTTTTTT
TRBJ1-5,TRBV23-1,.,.,CASSPRPGRGAYSNQPQHF,TGCGCCAGCAGTCCCCGACCGGGACGGGGGGCTTATAGCAATCAGCCCCAGCATTTT
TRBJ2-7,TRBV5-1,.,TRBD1,CASSPGQGSYEQYF,TGCGCCAGCAGCCCGGGACAGGGCTCCTACGAGCAGTACTTC
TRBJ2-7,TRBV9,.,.,CASSGDTYEQYF,TGTGCCAGCAGCGGGGACACCTACGAGCAGTACTTC
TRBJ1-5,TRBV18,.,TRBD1,CASSTGQGNSNQPQHF,TGTGCCAGCTCAACAGGACAGGGTAATAGCAATCAGCCCCAGCATTTT
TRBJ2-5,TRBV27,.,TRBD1,CASSLFRDRSRQETQYF,TGTGCCAGCAGTTTGTTCCGGGACAGGAGTCGACAAGAGACCCAGTACTTC
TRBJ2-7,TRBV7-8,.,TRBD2,CASSLVVGTSGISSYEQYF,TGTGCCAGCAGCTTAGTTGTAGGGACTAGCGGGATCTCATCCTACGAGCAGTACTTC
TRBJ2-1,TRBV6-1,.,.,CASSTLARNDNEQFF,TGTGCCAGCAGTACTCTAGCGAGAAACGACAATGAGCAGTTCTTC
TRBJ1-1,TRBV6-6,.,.,CASSPGGGTVREAFF,TGTGCCAGCAGTCCCGGGGGGGGGACGGTCAGAGAAGCTTTCTTT
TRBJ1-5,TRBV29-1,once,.,CSVTTGSGQPQHF,TGCAGCGTTACTACAGGGTCTGGCCAGCCCCAGCATTTT
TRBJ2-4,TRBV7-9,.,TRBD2,CASGSGGAVAKNIQYF,TGTGCCAGCGGCTCGGGGGGGGCAGTAGCCAAAAACATTCAGTACTTC
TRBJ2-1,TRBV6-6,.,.,CASSRQDEQFF,TGTGCCAGCAGTCGACAGGATGAGCAGTTCTTC
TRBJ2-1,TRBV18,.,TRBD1,CASSPLSPGTGRYNEQFF,TGTGCCAGCTCACCACTCTCCCCCGGGACAGGGCGGTACAATGAGCAGTTCTTC